This T cell receptor (beta chain) was sequenced for a study of graft-versus-host responses after intestinal transplantation. About the research overall: The study gave all recipients anti-thymocyte globulin induction, then tacrolimus and steroids for approximately 3 years. Study findings and constraints: High graft-versus-host to host-versus-graft T cell clonal ratios marked allografts of patients with graft-donor macrochimerism. Early declines in HvG clones that occurred post-transplant were associated with peak circulating GvH clone levels. Detection of GvH clones occurred in recipient marrow, and some had their first appearance in ileum or blood.

Method: immunoSEQ multiplex PCR; TCRdb's copy keeps in-frame clones and lacks some. The table has tens of thousands of clones, about 86% seen once. With regard to this clone: No antigen is known for it.

The CDR3 has 18 residues. Germline V CDR1 and CDR2: SEHNR, FQNEAQ (reference sequence). V shed 3 bases and J 5 bases; nucleotides not matched to a gene: 13. The sequences come from unstimulated CD8+ T cells sorted from spleen or lymph node cells, collected before intestinal transplant. J is TRBJ2-5 and V is TRBV7-9; TRBD1 matches at 12 bases. The sequence derives from a human donor who received an intestinal transplant. CDR3 protein: CASSLAPGQGALGETQYF. The CDR3 DNA reads TGTGCCAGCAGCTTGGCCCCGGGACAGGGGGCCTTAGGGGAGACCCAGTACTTC.